These T cell receptor beta chains were read from a single sample in a study of blood T cells in healthy people across ages. Via MiXCR, TCRdb re-called the 5' RACE reads, giving one row per CDR3 protein. Found here are some 800,000 distinct CDR3 sequences, 20% to 25% of them singletons; the top ten hold approximately 3.7%. The data also belong to a second study, concerning T cells of mothers and their children.

Input material: blood. The receptors come from a boy aged 5-17 years in good health. Each CDR3 is given with its conserved first and last residue. The D gene is left open where the match is weak. The size of a clone is reported for some rows only, either as once, few or many, or as a class for expanded clones.

J gene,clone size,D gene,V gene,CDR3 protein,CDR3 DNA
TRBJ2-6,NA,TRBD1,TRBV27,CASSGTDRGYFGANVLTF,TGTGCCAGCAGTGGCACGGACAGGGGGTATTTTGGGGCCAACGTCCTGACTTTC
TRBJ1-5,NA,NA,TRBV10-3,CAISEKGDSYQLQHF,TGTGCCATCAGTGAGAAAGGCGACAGTTATCAGCTCCAGCATTTT
TRBJ1-4,NA,NA,TRBV20-1,CSARPVTWSNEKLFF,TGCAGTGCTAGGCCAGTTACATGGAGTAATGAAAAACTGTTTTTT
TRBJ2-5,NA,TRBD2,TRBV2,CATSAFSGGAGETQYF,TGTGCCACCTCTGCATTTAGCGGGGGGGCCGGAGAGACCCAGTACTTC
TRBJ2-1,NA,NA,TRBV7-9,CASSTDIPGEQFF,TGTGCCAGCAGCACAGATATCCCCGGGGAGCAGTTCTTC
TRBJ2-1,NA,NA,TRBV7-8,CASSLIPTGYNEQFF,TGTGCCAGCAGCTTAATCCCAACTGGGTACAATGAGCAGTTCTTC
TRBJ2-5,NA,NA,TRBV6-2/TRBV6-3,CASRNPASRDWGTQYF,TGTGCCAGCAGGAATCCGGCTAGCAGGGACTGGGGGACCCAGTACTTC
TRBJ2-4,few,TRBD1,TRBV7-9,CANPMWDRGFNGSKNIQYF,TGTGCCAACCCGATGTGGGACAGGGGCTTCAATGGGAGCAAAAACATTCAGTACTTC
TRBJ2-7,NA,TRBD2,TRBV20-1,CSATPTSGSWREQYF,TGCAGTGCTACTCCGACTAGCGGGAGTTGGAGGGAGCAGTACTTC
TRBJ2-1,NA,TRBD2,TRBV5-4,CASSPNAGTSGGNEQFF,TGTGCCAGCAGCCCTAATGCCGGGACTAGCGGGGGGAATGAGCAGTTCTTC
TRBJ2-5,few,NA,TRBV28,CASRNPGETQYF,TGTGCCAGCCGGAACCCCGGGGAGACCCAGTACTTC
TRBJ2-4,NA,NA,TRBV6-2/TRBV6-3,CASSDGSAGASNIQYF,TGTGCCAGCAGTGACGGTTCGGCAGGTGCCTCAAACATTCAGTACTTC
TRBJ2-3,NA,NA,TRBV12-3/TRBV12-4,CASSLRDLRADAQYF,TGTGCCAGCAGTTTAAGGGACCTGAGGGCAGATGCGCAGTATTTT
TRBJ1-2,few,NA,TRBV12-3/TRBV12-4,CASSSRRDYGYTF,TGTGCCAGCAGTTCCCGGAGGGACTATGGCTACACCTTC
TRBJ1-2,NA,TRBD1,TRBV27,CASSAGTGGYGYTF,TGTGCCAGCAGCGCCGGGACAGGGGGGTATGGCTACACCTTC
TRBJ2-5,NA,NA,TRBV5-1,CASSSTTVSPIETQYF,TGCGCCAGCAGCTCGACTACCGTATCGCCTATAGAGACCCAGTACTTC
TRBJ2-7,NA,TRBD1,TRBV12-3/TRBV12-4,CATGQGLYEQYF,TGTGCCACCGGACAGGGACTCTACGAGCAGTACTTC
TRBJ2-7,NA,TRBD2,TRBV20-1,CSASGLVSEQYF,TGCAGTGCTTCCGGACTAGTTAGCGAGCAGTACTTC
TRBJ2-3,NA,NA,TRBV20-1,CSARRAVSTDTQYF,TGCAGTGCCCGCCGAGCGGTTAGCACAGATACGCAGTATTTT
TRBJ1-4,NA,TRBD1,TRBV7-9,CASSLDGGGQEDEKLFF,TGTGCCAGCAGCTTAGATGGGGGCGGACAGGAAGATGAAAAACTGTTTTTT
TRBJ1-3,few,TRBD1,TRBV13,CASSLKDRAFGNTIYF,TGTGCCAGCAGCTTAAAGGACAGGGCGTTTGGAAACACCATATATTTT
TRBJ1-1,NA,NA,TRBV15,CATIGGDTEAFF,TGTGCCACCATAGGCGGGGACACTGAAGCTTTCTTT
TRBJ1-6,NA,NA,TRBV7-6,CASSSRGQENSPLHF,TGTGCCAGCAGCTCTAGAGGGCAGGAGAATTCACCCCTCCACTTT
TRBJ2-7,many,TRBD2,TRBV27,CASSLSGGGYEQYF,TGTGCCAGCAGCTTAAGCGGGGGAGGCTACGAGCAGTACTTC
TRBJ2-5,NA,NA,TRBV7-2,CASSQFGSQETQYF,TGTGCCAGCAGCCAGTTCGGCAGCCAAGAGACCCAGTACTTC
TRBJ2-7,NA,TRBD2,TRBV11-2,CASSFTSGVSYEQYF,TGCGCCAGCAGCTTTACTAGCGGGGTTTCCTACGAGCAGTACTTC
TRBJ2-4,many,TRBD1,TRBV28,CASVDRGLVKNIQYF,TGTGCCAGCGTAGACAGGGGGTTGGTCAAAAACATTCAGTACTTC
TRBJ2-7,NA,NA,TRBV4-3,CASSNLAGSSYEQYF,TGCGCCAGCAGCAACCTGGCGGGGAGCTCCTACGAGCAGTACTTC
TRBJ1-5,NA,NA,TRBV6-1,CASSPQSGRNQPQHF,TGTGCCAGCAGTCCCCAATCAGGACGCAATCAGCCCCAGCATTTT
TRBJ1-3,NA,NA,TRBV12-3/TRBV12-4,CASSLGFSGNTIYF,TGTGCCAGCAGTCTAGGGTTCTCTGGAAACACCATATATTTT
TRBJ1-2,few,NA,TRBV7-9,CASSSTIYAYTF,TGTGCCAGCAGCTCGACCATTTATGCCTACACCTTC
TRBJ1-2,NA,NA,TRBV10-3,CATSMTGNYGYTF,TGTGCCACCTCCATGACCGGAAACTATGGCTACACCTTC
TRBJ2-7,NA,NA,TRBV12-3/TRBV12-4,CASSSHGGGGEQYF,TGTGCCAGCAGTTCCCATGGGGGAGGTGGCGAGCAGTACTTC
TRBJ2-7,NA,NA,TRBV27,CASKDGTENPYEQYF,TGTGCCAGCAAAGACGGGACGGAAAACCCTTACGAGCAGTACTTC
TRBJ2-2,NA,NA,TRBV7-2,CASSSSRAGGTGELFF,TGTGCCAGCAGCTCCTCCAGGGCTGGTGGCACCGGGGAGCTGTTTTTT
TRBJ2-5,NA,TRBD1,TRBV29-1,CSVTSGTGSEAQYF,TGCAGCGTTACGTCCGGGACAGGGTCTGAGGCCCAGTACTTC
TRBJ2-7,NA,NA,TRBV14,CASSQDRSPLSEQYF,TGTGCCAGCAGCCAAGACAGGTCACCTCTAAGCGAGCAGTACTTC
TRBJ2-7,few,TRBD2,TRBV29-1,CSVVGLAGTYEQYF,TGCAGCGTTGTGGGACTAGCGGGGACCTACGAGCAGTACTTC
TRBJ2-3,NA,TRBD2,TRBV4-3,CASSHRLAGGGTDTQYF,TGCGCCAGCAGCCACCGACTAGCGGGAGGGGGTACAGATACGCAGTATTTT
TRBJ2-7,NA,NA,TRBV3-1,CASSQDNTQRGGEQYF,TGTGCCAGCAGCCAAGATAACACACAGAGGGGAGGCGAGCAGTACTTC
TRBJ2-1,NA,TRBD1,TRBV7-9,CAGQGQGYNEQFF,TGTGCCGGACAGGGTCAAGGCTACAATGAGCAGTTCTTC
TRBJ2-5,few,NA,TRBV3-1,CASSPKPRETQYF,TGTGCCAGCAGCCCGAAGCCGCGAGAGACCCAGTACTTC
TRBJ2-1,NA,TRBD2,TRBV25-1,CASSQGLTSVGHEQFF,TGTGCCAGCAGTCAGGGCCTGACTAGCGTTGGCCATGAGCAGTTCTTC
TRBJ2-7,NA,TRBD1,TRBV27,CASSLYSETGVYEQYF,TGTGCCAGCAGTTTATATTCCGAGACAGGGGTTTACGAGCAGTACTTC
TRBJ2-7,few,TRBD1,TRBV6-5,CASSYGTGGYYEQYF,TGTGCCAGCAGCTACGGGACAGGGGGCTATTACGAGCAGTACTTC
TRBJ1-4,NA,TRBD1,TRBV29-1,CSVGGGSQGEKLFF,TGCAGCGTTGGAGGGGGCAGCCAGGGAGAAAAACTGTTTTTT
TRBJ1-4,few,NA,TRBV5-1,CASSGEGSTNEKLFF,TGCGCCAGCAGCGGGGAAGGCTCGACTAATGAAAAACTGTTTTTT
TRBJ2-1,once,NA,TRBV20-1,CSASIGKGVYNEQFF,TGCAGTGCTAGCATTGGTAAAGGGGTTTACAATGAGCAGTTCTTC
TRBJ2-3,few,NA,TRBV7-2,CASSLSVGPDTQYF,TGTGCCAGCAGCTTATCCGTGGGCCCAGATACGCAGTATTTT
TRBJ2-5,few,TRBD1,TRBV6-2/TRBV6-3,CASTGGTGSLEDF,TGTGCCAGCACCGGAGGGACAGGGTCTTTAGAAGACTTC
TRBJ2-6,NA,TRBD1,TRBV7-9,CASSPEGARAGANVLTF,TGTGCCAGCAGCCCAGAGGGGGCGCGGGCTGGGGCCAACGTCCTGACTTTC
TRBJ1-3,few,TRBD1,TRBV12-3/TRBV12-4,CAGGLSGNTIYF,TGTGCAGGGGGCTTATCTGGAAACACCATATATTTT